This record looks at one TCR beta chain sequence and its context. Its antigen is currently unknown. V was pared by 4 bases and J by 2 bases, with 15 bases between. The CDR3 sequence is 15 residues long. The germline V gene has CDR1 SGDLS and CDR2 YYNGEE. These data come from a study of cytomegalovirus exposure and HLA in healthy donors. With 60 Vbeta and 13 Jbeta primers, the PCR was carried out. The data were produced by immunoSEQ multiplex PCR, yet TCRdb's version contains in-frame clones alone and is incomplete. The sample has about 110,000 clones, around 79% seen once. Study results and caveats: As confirmed in vitro, a few CMV-associated chains were specific for CMV antigens. The study listed 150 to 200 cytomegalovirus-associated TCR beta chains. Analyzed later, most CMV-associated TCR beta chains appeared HLA-restricted.

The source of this sequence is a young woman in good health and CMV-seronegative. V usage is TRBV9 and J usage is TRBJ2-5; maybe TRBD2 (5 bases). The source material was PBMCs. The CDR3 coding sequence is TGTGCCAGCAGCATAGCCGGGGAATCACAAGAGACCCAGTACTTC. Residues: CASSIAGESQETQYF.